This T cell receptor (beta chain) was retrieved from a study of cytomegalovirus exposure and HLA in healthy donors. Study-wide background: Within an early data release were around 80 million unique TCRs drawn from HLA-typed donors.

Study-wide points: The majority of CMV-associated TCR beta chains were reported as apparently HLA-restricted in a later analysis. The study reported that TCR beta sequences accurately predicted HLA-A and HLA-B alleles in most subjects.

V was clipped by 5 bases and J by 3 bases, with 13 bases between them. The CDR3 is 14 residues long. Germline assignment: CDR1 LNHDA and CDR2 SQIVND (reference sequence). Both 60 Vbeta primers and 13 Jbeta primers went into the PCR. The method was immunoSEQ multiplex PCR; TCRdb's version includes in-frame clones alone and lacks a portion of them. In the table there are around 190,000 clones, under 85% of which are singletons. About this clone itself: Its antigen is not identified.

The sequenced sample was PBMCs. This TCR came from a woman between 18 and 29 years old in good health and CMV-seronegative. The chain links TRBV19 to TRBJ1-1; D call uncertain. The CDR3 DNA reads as TGTGCCAGTAGTGCGCGAACAGAGCACACTGAAGCTTTCTTT. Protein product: CASSARTEHTEAFF. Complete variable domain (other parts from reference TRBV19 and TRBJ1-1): DGGITQSPKYLFRKEGQNVTLSCEQNLNHDAMYWYRQDPGQGLRLIYYSQIVNDFQKGDIAEGYSVSREKKESFPLTVTSAQKNPTAFYLCASSARTEHTEAFFGQGTRLTVV.